The clone carrying this TCR beta chain is termed medium-sized. Its cognate antigen is unknown. General study results and limits: Tumor-infiltrating Treg TCR alpha and beta sequences overlapped most with tumor naive CD4+ T cells, then blood naive. In terms of TCR gene usage, tumor memory CD4+ T cells clustered together with blood and lymph node memory CD4+ cells, as well as with lymph node naive CD4+ cells.

Cells sorted as Tregs were CD4+, CD25+ and CD127-/low. Germline values: CDR1 DFQATT, CDR2 SNEGSKA (reference sequence). The CDR3 covers 11 residues. V shed 1 base and J shed 8 bases, with 6 bases lying between them. Full-length variable regions came from constant-region reverse primers plus semi-nested Nested Universal Primer A PCR. TCRdb reprocessed the 5' RACE reads via MiXCR and lists one record per CDR3 protein. The repertoire holds 8,500 to 14,000 distinct CDR3 sequences, with approximately 26% as singletons. The source of this sequence is a female donor with breast cancer. The sequenced material came from Tregs sorted from a lymph node. This chain uses TRBV20-1 with TRBJ2-4; no clear D. This CDR3 reads CSARALYIQYF. CDR3 coding DNA: TGCAGTGCTAGAGCACTGTACATTCAGTACTTC.